The clone carrying this T cell receptor (beta chain) was seen a few times. Its antigen remains unknown. Unique molecular identifiers were added to individual cDNA molecules. TCRdb ran MiXCR on the 5' RACE reads and lists one entry per CDR3 protein. The sample includes 100,000 to 150,000 distinct CDR3 sequences, 14% to 15% of them seen just once. The entry originates in a study of early T cells in non-severe SARS-CoV-2 infection. Study overall: Unsorted whole blood bulk RNA was sequenced, with unpaired chains. Study outcomes and limitations: Clonotype matching in VDJdb favored anti-spike CD8 responses and did not capture private and CD4 specificities.

The CDR3 consists of 12 residues. Germline CDR1 reads MNHEY; CDR2 reads SVGEGT. Trimming pared 4 bases from V and 6 bases from J, leaving 9 bases between. The chain is built from TRBV6-2 or TRBV6-3 and TRBJ1-1; no firm D call. This TCR was recovered from an adult who was a healthcare worker with PCR-confirmed SARS-CoV-2 infection or an uninfected control (not recorded which). Sequenced sample: whole blood. This CDR3 reads CASSLPGPEAFF. The CDR3 DNA follows: TGTGCCAGCAGTTTGCCCGGTCCTGAAGCTTTCTTT.